The 26 T cell receptor beta chains listed next were all sequenced from one sample in a study of cytomegalovirus exposure and HLA in healthy donors. It was with 60 Vbeta and 13 Jbeta primers that the PCR ran. Assay used: immunoSEQ multiplex PCR; TCRdb lists only in-frame clones, some missing. The data hold 90,000 to 120,000 clones, with nearly 80% observed a single time. Material: PBMCs. All receptors come from a man aged 55 to 70 in good health and CMV-seropositive.

Here the CDR3 reads CASSPRRGGYEQYF. The CDR3 DNA reads as TGCGCCAGCAGCCCCCGGAGGGGAGGGTACGAGCAGTACTTC. The rearrangement links TRBV5-1 to TRBJ2-7; 7 bases fit TRBD2. Unmatched junction bases numbered 8, after V lost 4 bases and J lost 4 bases. This CDR3 is 14 amino acids long. Germline V gene data show CDR1 as SGHRS and CDR2 as YFSETQ.

Concerning this clone itself: The junction differs from germline at one of its ends, possibly a read error. The chain links TRBV7-9 to TRBJ1-1; D may be TRBD1 (5 bases). Germline V lookup: CDR1 SEHNR, CDR2 FQNEAQ (reference sequence). The CDR3 spans 15 residues. The CDR3, as DNA: TGTTCCAGCAGCTTAGCGGGCAGGACAAACACTGAAGCTTTCTTT. Its translation is CSSSLAGRTNTEAFF.

J is TRBJ1-4 and V is TRBV10-2; D not certain. There are 15 residues in the CDR3. Germline V gene sequence: CDR1 WSHSY, CDR2 SAAADI. V was cut by 4 bases and J by 0 bases, with 9 bases left in between. The CDR3 loop is CASSGLTPTNEKLFF. The DNA of the CDR3 is TGCGCCAGCAGTGGACTTACTCCAACTAATGAAAAACTGTTTTTT.

J is TRBJ2-3 and V is TRBV7-2; 8 bases match TRBD2. This CDR3 has 16 amino acids. Germline lookup yields CDR1 SGHTA and CDR2 FQGNSA. The V segment lost 1 base and the J segment 3 bases; nucleotides outside the gene matches: 6. The CDR3 DNA is TGTGCCAGCAGCTTAGGAGGAGCGGGGGCTACAGATACGCAGTATTTT. Translating it yields CASSLGGAGATDTQYF.

This rearrangement joins TRBV2 to TRBJ1-2; D perhaps matches TRBD1 (6 bases). CDR1 SNHLY and CDR2 FYNNEI come from the germline V gene. The CDR3 contains 13 residues. The V end lost 5 bases, the J end lost 5 bases, and 12 bases lay between the germline ends. CDR3 sequence (DNA): TGTGCCAGCAGTCGGGACACCTTGTATGGCTACACCTTC. This codes for CASSRDTLYGYTF.

This chain uses TRBV7-2 with TRBJ2-7; weak D call: TRBD1 (6 bases). Per the germline V gene, CDR1 is SGHTA and CDR2 is FQGNSA. The ends were cut back, 4 bases at V and 0 bases at J, with 10 bases in the middle. This CDR3 spans 14 amino acids. The CDR3 DNA sequence: TGTGCCAGCAGCTCAGGACAGAGCTCCTACGAGCAGTACTTC. Amino acids: CASSSGQSSYEQYF. The variable domain in full, with the rest retrieved from reference TRBV7-2 and TRBJ2-7, is GAGVSQSPSNKVTEKGKDVELRCDPISGHTALYWYRQSLGQGLEFLIYFQGNSAPDKSGLPSDRFSAERTGGSVSTLTIQRTQQEDSAVYLCASSSGQSSYEQYFGPGTRLTVT.

The CDR3 DNA reads as TGTGCCAGCAGCTACCCGGGGGGCCAGGAGCCACCCCTCCACTTT. Translation gives CASSYPGGQEPPLHF. The chain has TRBV28 and TRBJ1-6; maybe TRBD1 (6 bases). Between the trimmed V and J ends, which lost 6 bases and 11 bases, there was a span of 20 bases. There are 15 residues in the CDR3. In germline, CDR1 is MDHEN, CDR2 SYDVKM.

CDR3 DNA: TGTGCCAGCAGCCAGTCCCCGCGGGATGTTAATGAAAAACTGTTTTTT. Protein product: CASSQSPRDVNEKLFF. The chain has TRBV21-1 and TRBJ1-4. TRBV21-1 is labeled a pseudogene. The CDR3 has 16 residues.

The CDR3 sequence is CASSLFRDIQYF. CDR3 coding DNA: TGTGCCAGCAGCCTTTTTCGGGACATTCAGTACTTC. V gene TRBV7-2 combines with J gene TRBJ2-4, with D unclear. The CDR3 is 12 amino acids. Germline CDR1 reads SGHTA; CDR2 reads FQGNSA. The V end was cut by 5 bases, the J end by 8 bases, with 10 bases between. The variable domain in full, with the rest retrieved from reference TRBV7-2 and TRBJ2-4, is GAGVSQSPSNKVTEKGKDVELRCDPISGHTALYWYRQSLGQGLEFLIYFQGNSAPDKSGLPSDRFSAERTGGSVSTLTIQRTQQEDSAVYLCASSLFRDIQYFGAGTRLSVL.

This clone was seen once. The junction shows a germline mismatch at one end, possibly a read error. V gene TRBV19 combines with J gene TRBJ1-5; 8 bases map to TRBD1. Germline values: CDR1 LNHDA, CDR2 SQIVND (reference sequence). The CDR3 is made up of 13 amino acids. This chain's CDR3 is CASSAGGKQPQHF. The CDR3 nucleotides read TGTGCCAGTAGTGCAGGGGGCAAGCAGCCCCAGCATTTT.

V usage is TRBV5-1 and J usage is TRBJ2-1; the match to TRBD2 covers 8 bases. The CDR3 totals 16 residues. The germline V gene encodes CDR1 SGHRS and CDR2 YFSETQ. Germline trimming cut 0 bases from V and 1 base from J; bases unmatched to any gene: 3. The CDR3 sequence is CASSLGAGGSYNEQFF. CDR3 nucleotide sequence: TGCGCCAGCAGCTTGGGGGCGGGGGGTTCCTACAATGAGCAGTTCTTC.

The rearrangement uses TRBV7-7 and TRBJ2-1, with 9 bases aligning to TRBD2. V gave up 5 bases and J gave up 5 bases; unmatched junction bases: 10. This CDR3 is built from 16 residues. Germline-derived CDR1 and CDR2 are SSHAT and FNYEAQ (reference sequence). The chain's CDR3 is CASSALSGGINNEQFF. CDR3 DNA: TGTGCCAGCAGCGCCCTTAGCGGGGGAATCAACAATGAGCAGTTCTTC.

The V call is TRBV6-1, the J call TRBJ1-3; 9 bases are a match to TRBD1. Germline lookup yields CDR1 MNHNS and CDR2 SASEGT. This CDR3 contains 17 residues. With 3 bases clipped from V and 5 bases from J, the junction kept 11 bases outside the gene matches. The CDR3 DNA reads TGTGCCAGCAGTGATCCCTCCGGGACAGGGAATAGAAACACCATATATTTT. Amino acid sequence: CASSDPSGTGNRNTIYF.

V and J are TRBV4-3 and TRBJ1-5; 11 nucleotides match TRBD1. V was pared by 0 bases and J by 5 bases, with 6 bases of the junction left unmatched. In germline, CDR1 is LGHNA, CDR2 YSLEER. This CDR3 has 17 residues. The CDR3 spells CASSQELRDRGDQPQHF. The DNA of the CDR3 is TGCGCCAGCAGCCAAGAGCTCCGGGACAGGGGGGATCAGCCCCAGCATTTT.

The V gene is TRBV14, the J gene TRBJ2-1; D perhaps matches TRBD1 (5 bases). Trimming removed 4 bases from V and 8 bases from J, with 21 bases in between. From germline, CDR1 is SGHDN and CDR2 FVKESK. This CDR3 contains 16 residues. CDR3 in DNA: TGTGCCAGCAGCCCCCCAGGCAGGACACCGTCGCATGAGCAGTTCTTC. Protein product: CASSPPGRTPSHEQFF.

This chain uses TRBV6-5 with TRBJ2-3; TRBD2 matches at 9 bases. The trim removed 2 bases at V and 3 bases at J, leaving 6 bases unmatched. The V gene's germline CDR1 is MNHEY and CDR2 SVGAGI. CDR3 length: 16 residues. In DNA form, the CDR3 reads TGTGCCAGCAGTTACACGGGACTAGCTGGGACAGATACGCAGTATTTT. Translation: CASSYTGLAGTDTQYF.

This chain joins TRBV27 and TRBJ2-6; 9 bases align to TRBD1. The germline CDR1 and CDR2 sequences are MNHEY and SMNVEV (reference sequence). V gave up 6 bases and J gave up 2 bases; unmatched junction bases: 8. The CDR3 runs 17 residues. The chain's CDR3 is CASSSGTGLTGANVLTF. The CDR3, as DNA: TGTGCCAGCAGCTCCGGGACAGGGTTGACTGGGGCCAACGTCCTGACTTTC.

J is TRBJ2-1 and V is TRBV9; TRBD2 matches at 8 bases. The CDR3 is 14 amino acids. Germline V lookup: CDR1 SGDLS, CDR2 YYNGEE. Germline trimming cut 3 bases from V and 7 bases from J; bases unmatched to any gene: 6. The CDR3 here is CASSDGGAGNEQFF. CDR3 sequence (DNA): TGTGCCAGCAGCGACGGGGGGGCCGGGAATGAGCAGTTCTTC.

The gene calls are TRBV7-2 and TRBJ1-1, with TRBD1 matching 7 bases. The trim removed 7 bases at V and 11 bases at J, leaving 13 bases unmatched. This CDR3 has 13 amino acids. Germline CDR1 SGHTA, CDR2 FQGNSA. This CDR3 is CASTLLGDRSAFF. The CDR3 region has the DNA TGTGCCAGCACCCTGCTTGGGGACAGATCGGCTTTCTTT.

The rearrangement uses TRBV5-1 and TRBJ2-6; D gene unclear. The CDR3 is made up of 14 amino acids. Germline V gene data show CDR1 as SGHRS and CDR2 as YFSETQ. V lost 4 bases, J lost 2 bases, and 7 bases lay in between. The CDR3 here is CASSTETGANVLTF. Written as DNA, the CDR3 is TGCGCCAGCAGCACAGAAACTGGGGCCAACGTCCTGACTTTC.

A few counts support this clone. The V and J genes are TRBV7-9 and TRBJ1-4; 7 bases are a match to TRBD1. CDR1 SEHNR and CDR2 FQNEAQ come from the germline V gene (reference sequence). This CDR3 has 12 amino acids. The J segment lost 11 bases and the V segment lost 5 bases, leaving 5 bases of the junction unmatched. The CDR3, as DNA: TGTGCCAGCAGCCTTGGACAGGACAAACTGTTTTTT. It yields the protein CASSLGQDKLFF.

In DNA form, the CDR3 reads TGTGCCAGCAGTCGACAGGGGGGATGGAACACTGAAGCTTTCTTT. Translation gives CASSRQGGWNTEAFF. V usage is TRBV2 and J usage is TRBJ1-1, with 9 bases matching TRBD1. Germline CDR1 SNHLY, CDR2 FYNNEI. With 5 bases clipped from V and 1 base from J, the junction kept 5 bases outside the gene matches. The length of the CDR3 is 15 residues.

The V and J genes are TRBV5-6 and TRBJ2-1, with D perhaps matching TRBD1 (6 bases). Trimming removed 4 bases from V and 9 bases from J, with 17 bases in between. Germline CDR1 SGHDT, CDR2 YYEEEE. This CDR3 has 14 amino acids. The CDR3 bases are TGTGCCAGCAGCAACTATGGGACATTTAGTGAGCAGTTCTTC. Amino acids: CASSNYGTFSEQFF.

The sample holds one count of this clone. In DNA, the CDR3 is TGTGCCAGCAGTCCTCCGGGACAGGGGGCCGACGAGCAGTACTTC. Protein product: CASSPPGQGADEQYF. The chain recombines TRBV28 with TRBJ2-5; TRBD1 matches 12 bases. The J call may be mistaken, given a closer DNA end match to TRBJ2-7. CDR3 length: 15 residues. The germline CDR1 and CDR2 sequences are MDHEN and SYDVKM.

This chain uses TRBV10-1 with TRBJ2-1; TRBD1 matches at 7 bases. Per germline, CDR1 WNHNN and CDR2 SYGVQD (reference sequence). The trim removed 6 bases at V and 16 bases at J, leaving 9 bases unmatched. This CDR3 contains 11 residues. CDR3 bases: TGCGCCAGCAGCTCGACAGGGCCCGAATTCTTC. It codes for CASSSTGPEFF.

Details on this clone: At one boundary the junction diverges from the germline segment, which might be a read error. The chain has TRBV7-9 and TRBJ1-1; D uncertain. The germline gives CDR1 SEHNR, CDR2 FQNEAQ (reference sequence). The CDR3 totals 15 residues. The CDR3, as DNA: TGTGCCAGCAGATTGCGGGAGCGGACGAACACTGACGCTTTCTTT. Translation gives CASRLRERTNTDAFF.